This T cell receptor (beta chain) was retrieved from a study of cytomegalovirus exposure and HLA in healthy donors. Study results and limitations: TCR beta chains numbering about 160 were designated cytomegalovirus-associated. Confirmation in vitro established that three CMV-associated chains were specific for CMV antigens. Many donors carried some public TCRs, although rarity characterized most TCR sequences.

These donors were members of the 120-subject validation cohort, a group separate from the approximately 670-subject first cohort. Measured with immunoSEQ multiplex PCR; TCRdb has only the in-frame clones, and not every one. The sample holds around 300,000 clones, approximately 83% seen once. Concerning this clone: The antigen is not known.

V shed 2 bases and J 2 bases; nucleotides not matched to a gene: 10. Germline V gene sequence: CDR1 SGHDT, CDR2 YYEEEE. The CDR3 has 17 amino acids. The sample comprised PBMCs. This chain uses TRBV5-6 with TRBJ2-3, with 8 bases identical to TRBD2. The TCR sequence derives from a woman between 18 and 30 years old in good health and CMV-seronegative. The CDR3 DNA follows: TGTGCCAGCAGCTTAAAAACACTAGCGGCGCCCACAGATACGCAGTATTTT. Protein sequence: CASSLKTLAAPTDTQYF.